Following are 11 T cell receptor beta chains from one sample sequenced in a study of post-analysis software for immune sequencing data. The TCR beta cDNA libraries carried unique molecular identifiers. MiXCR, run by TCRdb on the PCR reads, gives a single entry per CDR3 protein. The profile shows hundreds of thousands of distinct CDR3 sequences, 44% of them singletons. Which antigens these TCRs recognize remains unknown. Findings and limits, study-wide: A few TRBV segments appeared more often in patients than in controls, and TRBV5-6, TRBV5-1 and TRBV20-1 were among these.

The sample consisted of blood. The origin of the receptors is a girl under 18 with multiple sclerosis.

The sample holds a few counts of this clonotype. The chain uses TRBV9 and TRBJ1-4, with 7 bases fitting TRBD1. The CDR3 runs 16 residues. Germline values: CDR1 SGDLS, CDR2 YYNGEE. Trimming cost V 1 base and J 5 bases; bases outside gene matches: 8. The CDR3 region is CASSVNNGQENEKLFF. The CDR3 DNA is TGTGCCAGCAGCGTAAATAACGGACAGGAGAATGAAAAACTGTTTTTT.

This chain connects TRBV6-5 to TRBJ2-1, with 9 nucleotides matching TRBD2. This CDR3 has 16 amino acids. The germline V gene has CDR1 MNHEY and CDR2 SVGAGI. J lost 0 bases, V lost 4 bases, and 4 bases had no gene match. This CDR3 is CASSSVAGDSYNEQFF. The CDR3 DNA is TGTGCCAGCAGTTCGGTAGCGGGAGACTCCTACAATGAGCAGTTCTTC.

The sample holds a few counts of this clonotype. The genes are TRBV5-1 and TRBJ2-6; 9 nucleotides agree with TRBD1. Germline trimming cut 9 bases from V and 1 base from J; bases unmatched to any gene: 5. CDR1 is SGHRS, CDR2 YFSETQ, per germline. The CDR3 extends over 15 amino acids. DNA of the CDR3: TGCGCCACTAAACAGGGGGCGTCTGGGGCCAACGTCCTGACTTTC. Its translation is CATKQGASGANVLTF.

This clonotype was seen a handful of times. This chain links TRBV6-5 with TRBJ2-1; 9 bases align to TRBD1. V lost 7 bases to trimming and J lost 7 bases; unmatched junction nucleotides: 8. Germline assignment: CDR1 MNHEY and CDR2 SVGAGI. This CDR3 has 14 amino acids. DNA of the CDR3: TGTGCCAGCAATCAACAGGGGGCCAGTAATGAGCAGTTCTTC. This codes for CASNQQGASNEQFF.

There are a few counts of this clonotype. This CDR3 is CSASETPFSYEQYF. The CDR3 DNA reads as TGCAGTGCTAGCGAGACACCCTTCTCCTACGAGCAGTACTTC. This rearrangement joins TRBV20-1 to TRBJ2-7; D unresolved. CDR3 size: 14 residues. Germline V lookup: CDR1 DFQATT, CDR2 SNEGSKA (reference sequence). V gave up 3 bases and J gave up 0 bases, with 12 bases separating them.

CDR3: CASSPPFTGTGYTDTQYF. In DNA, the CDR3 is TGCGCCAGCAGTCCCCCTTTTACCGGGACGGGGTACACAGATACGCAGTATTTT. The genes are TRBV5-1 and TRBJ2-3; D possibly uses TRBD1 or TRBD2 (5 bases each). V was trimmed by 5 bases and J by 2 bases, leaving 24 bases between them. Germline V CDR1 and CDR2: SGHRS, YFSETQ. The CDR3 has 18 residues.

This clonotype was seen more than once but under ten times. The chain employs TRBV20-1 and TRBJ2-1; TRBD2 aligns across 14 bases. Unmatched junction bases numbered 5, after V lost 0 bases and J lost 7 bases. The CDR3 is made up of 16 amino acids. Looked up from germline, CDR1 is DFQATT and CDR2 is SNEGSKA (reference sequence). CDR3 bases: TGCAGTGCTAGAGATCCCCGGACTAGCGGGGGGAATGAGCAGTTCTTC. It translates to CSARDPRTSGGNEQFF.

This rearrangement joins TRBV7-9 to TRBJ2-6, with TRBD2 matching 7 bases. Germline-derived CDR1 and CDR2 are SEHNR and FQNEAQ (reference sequence). Trimming removed 5 bases from V and 0 bases from J; junction bases left unmatched: 10. This CDR3 has 18 residues. CDR3 residues: CASSTVGGDGSGANVLTF. In DNA form, the CDR3 reads TGTGCCAGCAGCACAGTGGGGGGGGACGGCTCTGGGGCCAACGTCCTGACTTTC.

This clonotype was seen repeatedly, ten times or more. The rearrangement uses TRBV29-1 and TRBJ2-1, with 12 bases aligning to TRBD1. This CDR3 has 12 residues. The junction had 4 bases not matched to a gene; V was cut back by 6 bases and J by 10 bases. Germline CDR1 is SQVTM and CDR2 is ANQGSEA. The CDR3 loop is CSVGQGAWEQFF. The CDR3 coding sequence is TGCAGCGTGGGACAGGGGGCGTGGGAGCAGTTCTTC.

The rearrangement joins TRBV2 to TRBJ2-5; no clear D gene. The CDR3 length is 15 residues. V dropped 3 bases and J dropped 5 bases, with 16 bases sitting between them. CDR1 and CDR2 from the germline V gene are SNHLY and FYNNEI. CDR3 nucleotide sequence: TGTGCCAGCAGTGAGGGCTTAGGTTCTGCGGAGACCCAGTACTTC. Protein: CASSEGLGSAETQYF. The whole variable domain, filled in from reference TRBV2 and TRBJ2-5, reads EPEVTQTPSHQVTQMGQEVILRCVPISNHLYFYWYRQILGQKVEFLVSFYNNEISEKSEIFDDQFSVERPDGSNFTLKIRSTKLEDSAMYFCASSEGLGSAETQYFGPGTRLLVL.

The V call is TRBV6-5, the J call TRBJ1-2; the D is unclear. The germline V gene encodes CDR1 MNHEY and CDR2 SVGAGI. V was clipped by 0 bases and J by 4 bases, with 12 bases between them. The CDR3 is made up of 15 amino acids. The DNA of the CDR3 is TGTGCCAGCAGTTACTCGGGGAGTTTGGGCTATGGCTACACCTTC. It codes for CASSYSGSLGYGYTF.